The entry below describes one TCR beta chain. These data are taken from a study of blood T cell repertoires in COVID-19. Clones were read by immunoSEQ multiplex PCR, and TCRdb kept only the in-frame ones, dropping some. The sample includes some 68,000 clones, approximately 87% of them seen just once. The CDR3 is 16 amino acids. The V end lost 5 bases, the J end lost 1 base, and 15 bases lay between the germline ends. Germline V gives CDR1 LNHDA, CDR2 SQIVND (reference sequence). The specimen sequenced was peripheral blood. The clonotype was recovered from a man aged 50-60 years with active COVID-19. V and J are TRBV19 and TRBJ1-5; D perhaps matches TRBD1 (6 bases). CDR3 in amino acids: CASSFEQGLSNQPQHF. The DNA for the CDR3 is TGTGCCAGTAGTTTCGAACAGGGTTTAAGCAATCAGCCCCAGCATTTT.